What follows are 28 T cell receptor beta chains derived from one specimen sequenced in a study of post-analysis software for immune sequencing data. Study observations and caveats: About 5 TRBV segments were more frequent in patients than controls; TRBV5-6, TRBV5-1 and TRBV20-1 belonged to this group.

Researchers reported that TCR beta cDNA libraries carried unique molecular identifiers. Using its own MiXCR run on the PCR reads, TCRdb lists one record per CDR3 protein. This sample carries some 260,000 distinct CDR3 sequences, 30% to 45% of them seen once, and the ten largest clones take less than 6%. These receptors are not linked to any known antigen. The sequenced sample was blood. The receptors originated from a girl between 5 and 17 years old with multiple sclerosis.

This chain connects TRBV12-3 or TRBV12-4 to TRBJ2-1; maybe TRBD1 (6 bases). Trimming took 4 bases from V and 0 from J, leaving 10 bases between them. CDR3 size: 15 residues. CDR3 coding DNA: TGTGCCAGCAGTTATCAGGGGAGCTCCTACAATGAGCAGTTCTTC. Its protein product is CASSYQGSSYNEQFF.

The sample holds a few counts of this clonotype. The CDR3 nucleotides are TGCAGTGCTCCAGAGCCCGGGAAGGGAGGCTACACCTTC. It codes for CSAPEPGKGGYTF. The chain has TRBV20-1 and TRBJ1-2, with D hard to call. CDR3 length: 13 residues. Per germline, CDR1 DFQATT and CDR2 SNEGSKA (reference sequence). V lost 5 bases and J lost 8, with 18 bases in between.

As to this clonotype: A much larger clone differs by one base, so this may be a read error. This chain connects TRBV5-6 to TRBJ2-1; a weak D match, TRBD2 (5 bases). Trimming removed 3 bases from V and 9 bases from J, with 16 bases in between. The CDR3 is made up of 14 amino acids. Germline CDR1 is SGHDT and CDR2 is YYEEEE. For the CDR3, the DNA is TGTGCCAGCAGCTCTGGACTGAGCGGAGGTGAGCAGTTCTTC. Its protein product is CASSSGLSGGEQFF.

At least ten counts were recorded for this clonotype. The chain is built from TRBV3-1 and TRBJ2-5, with 9 bases lining up with TRBD1. The CDR3 sequence is 14 residues long. With 4 bases clipped from V and 5 bases from J, the junction kept 5 bases outside the gene matches. From germline, CDR1 is LGHDT and CDR2 YNNKEL (reference sequence). CDR3 protein: CASSLQGAGETQYF. For the CDR3, the DNA is TGTGCCAGCAGCCTACAGGGGGCAGGGGAGACCCAGTACTTC.

This clonotype was counted many times. This chain links TRBV10-3 with TRBJ2-6, with TRBD2 matching 14 bases. V was pared by 6 bases and J by 0 bases, with 4 bases of the junction left unmatched. The CDR3 spans 18 residues. CDR1 ENHRY and CDR2 SYGVKD come from the germline V gene. The CDR3 bases are TGTGCCATCAGCACCGGGACTAGCGGGGGCTCTGGGGCCAACGTCCTGACTTTC. Its translation: CAISTGTSGGSGANVLTF.

This clonotype was recorded many times. This rearrangement joins TRBV5-5 to TRBJ2-6; no clear D. The CDR3 is 14 residues long. Trimming took off 2 bases at V and 0 bases at J, with 3 bases between the two ends. Germline V gene data show CDR1 as SGHKS and CDR2 as YYEKEE (reference sequence). DNA of the CDR3: TGTGCCAGCAGCTTAAGCTCTGGGGCCAACGTCCTGACTTTC. This sequence encodes CASSLSSGANVLTF.

This chain joins TRBV21-1 and TRBJ2-5; the D call in the table, TRBD1, was not verified against the DNA. TRBV21-1 is a known pseudogene. This CDR3 is built from 17 residues. CDR3 nucleotide sequence: TGTGCCAGCAGCTACGTGGACATAAAGGGATTACAAGAGACCCAGTACTTC. Residues: CASSYVDIKGLQETQYF.

The J gene is TRBJ1-6, the V gene TRBV6-5, with D possibly TRBD1 on 5 matching bases. The germline gives CDR1 MNHEY, CDR2 SVGAGI. V was cut by 8 bases and J by 11 bases, with 22 bases left in between. This CDR3 spans 15 amino acids. CDR3 DNA sequence: TGTGCCAGCCGGTCGAGAAGGGGCCATTGGGCACCCCTCCACTTT. Its protein product is CASRSRRGHWAPLHF.

This clonotype was observed a few times. The chain is built from TRBV5-1 and TRBJ1-1; D is unclear. Trimming took off 0 bases at V and 4 bases at J, with 13 bases between the two ends. CDR3 length: 15 amino acids. CDR1 is SGHRS and CDR2 is YFSETQ in the germline V gene. CDR3 sequence reads: CASSLAEGSGTEAFF. CDR3 DNA: TGCGCCAGCAGCTTGGCCGAGGGATCGGGCACTGAAGCTTTCTTT.

In the case of this clonotype: A much larger clone is a single base away; this may be a read error. The chain carries TRBV2 and TRBJ2-1; tentatively, D is TRBD1 (5 bases). The CDR3 contains 15 residues. Germline assignment: CDR1 SNHLY and CDR2 FYNNEI. V dropped 7 bases and J dropped 4 bases, with 17 bases sitting between them. For the CDR3, the DNA is TGTGCCAGCACCCTAAGACAGTCAACTTACAATGAGCAGTTCTTC. Amino acids: CASTLRQSTYNEQFF. Full variable domain (rest looked up from reference TRBV2 and TRBJ2-1): EPEVTQTPSHQVTQMGQEVILRCVPISNHLYFYWYRQILGQKVEFLVSFYNNEISEKSEIFDDQFSVERPDGSNFTLKIRSTKLEDSAMYFCASTLRQSTYNEQFFGPGTRLTVL.

This clonotype was seen repeatedly, ten times or more. This CDR3 is CASSLRDGDYEQYF. CDR3 in DNA: TGCGCCAGCAGCTTGAGGGATGGAGACTACGAGCAGTACTTC. The rearrangement joins TRBV5-1 to TRBJ2-7, with unresolved D. This CDR3 spans 14 amino acids. From germline, CDR1 is SGHRS and CDR2 YFSETQ. V was cut by 1 base and J by 3 bases, with 11 bases left in between. Together with reference TRBV5-1 and TRBJ2-7, the CDR3 gives the full variable domain: KAGVTQTPRYLIKTRGQQVTLSCSPISGHRSVSWYQQTPGQGLQFLFEYFSETQRNKGNFPGRFSGRQFSNSRSEMNVSTLELGDSALYLCASSLRDGDYEQYFGPGTRLTVT.

The chain combines TRBV11-2 with TRBJ1-1, with D tentatively TRBD1 (5 bases). V lost 6 bases and J 1 base, leaving 15 bases between the germline ends. Germline CDR1 reads SGHAT; CDR2 reads FQNNGV. The CDR3 extends over 15 amino acids. CDR3 in DNA: TGTGCCAGCAGTCTTAGAGGAGGGGAGAACACTGAAGCTTTCTTT. Residues: CASSLRGGENTEAFF.

This clonotype was recorded a few times. The rearrangement links TRBV11-2 to TRBJ1-6, with TRBD1 as a possible D gene (6 bases). The CDR3 covers 13 residues. The V end lost 5 bases, the J end lost 12 bases, and 14 bases lay between the germline ends. The germline gives CDR1 SGHAT, CDR2 FQNNGV. CDR3 DNA sequence: TGTGCCAGCAGCCGGCCGCCAGGGGAACCCCTCCACTTT. Encoded protein: CASSRPPGEPLHF.

This clonotype was counted many times. The CDR3 coding sequence is TGTGCCAGCAGCGGGGGGGACACGATGAACACTGAAGCTTTCTTT. Encoded protein: CASSGGDTMNTEAFF. The chain combines TRBV9 with TRBJ1-1; a possible D gene is TRBD1 (6 bases). CDR1 is SGDLS, CDR2 YYNGEE, per germline. V lost 3 bases to trimming and J lost 0 bases, with 12 bases between them. The CDR3 covers 15 residues.

V gene TRBV14 combines with J gene TRBJ2-2, with TRBD2 matching over 9 bases. Germline V CDR1 and CDR2: SGHDN, FVKESK. V was clipped by 4 bases and J by 5 bases; unmatched bases: 14. This CDR3 contains 18 residues. In DNA form, the CDR3 reads TGTGCCAGCAGCCGAAGGGGGGGACCTCTAGCGGGAACCGGGGAGCTGTTTTTT. It is translated as CASSRRGGPLAGTGELFF.

This clonotype was counted many times. The rearrangement uses TRBV25-1 and TRBJ2-5, with D possibly being TRBD2 (5 bases). V shed 2 bases and J shed 3 bases, with 16 bases lying between them. This CDR3 is 16 amino acids long. Germline assignment: CDR1 MGHDK and CDR2 SYGVNS. The CDR3 nucleotides are TGTGCCAGCAGTGAAGCGTTAAGGCAGCGGAAAGAGACCCAGTACTTC. This encodes CASSEALRQRKETQYF. The variable domain in full, completed from reference TRBV25-1 and TRBJ2-5, reads EADIYQTPRYLVIGTGKKITLECSQTMGHDKMYWYQQDPGMELHLIHYSYGVNSTEKGDLSSESTVSRIRTEHFPLTLESARPSHTSQYLCASSEALRQRKETQYFGPGTRLLVL.

This clonotype was recorded many times. The chain employs TRBV7-2 and TRBJ2-5; D may be TRBD2 (5 bases). Germline CDR1 and CDR2: SGHTA and FQGNSA. V was trimmed by 4 bases and J by 7 bases, leaving 10 bases between them. The CDR3 has 12 residues. The CDR3 DNA sequence: TGTGCCAGCAGCTCTCCCGGAGGGACCCAGTACTTC. Translating gives CASSSPGGTQYF. The full variable domain, in which reference TRBV7-2 and TRBJ2-5 provide the parts outside the CDR3, is GAGVSQSPSNKVTEKGKDVELRCDPISGHTALYWYRQSLGQGLEFLIYFQGNSAPDKSGLPSDRFSAERTGGSVSTLTIQRTQQEDSAVYLCASSSPGGTQYFGPGTRLLVL.

As regards this clonotype: A clone one base away is much larger, so this may be a read error. The V and J genes are TRBV6-5 and TRBJ1-1; D is uncertain. V gave up 1 base and J gave up 4 bases, with 13 bases separating them. The CDR3 spans 15 residues. The V gene's germline CDR1 is MNHEY and CDR2 SVGAGI. The CDR3 loop is CASSYLREGGTEAFF. In DNA, the CDR3 is TGTGCCAGCAGTTACTTAAGGGAGGGAGGCACTGAAGCTTTCTTT.

This clonotype has ten or more counts. This chain links TRBV7-9 with TRBJ2-4; 10 bases map to TRBD1. This CDR3 has 16 residues. Germline CDR1 and CDR2: SEHNR and FQNEAQ (reference sequence). V shed 5 bases, J shed 5 bases, and the junction held 9 bases outside the gene matches. The CDR3 region is CASSAPGGTGENIQYF. CDR3 DNA: TGTGCCAGCAGCGCCCCCGGGGGGACAGGGGAAAACATTCAGTACTTC. Complete variable domain (other parts from reference TRBV7-9 and TRBJ2-4): DTGVSQNPRHKITKRGQNVTFRCDPISEHNRLYWYRQTLGQGPEFLTYFQNEAQLEKSRLLSDRFSAERPKGSFSTLEIQRTEQGDSAMYLCASSAPGGTGENIQYFGAGTRLSVL.

There are many counts of this clonotype. The chain is built from TRBV25-1 and TRBJ1-1; no clear D. Germline-derived CDR1 and CDR2 are MGHDK and SYGVNS. V lost 0 bases, J lost 8 bases, and 13 bases lay in between. The CDR3 has 14 amino acids. The CDR3 reads CASSEYGVMKEAFF. In nucleotides, the CDR3 is TGTGCCAGCAGTGAATATGGCGTAATGAAAGAAGCTTTCTTT.

The genes are TRBV20-1 and TRBJ2-5; 9 nucleotides agree with TRBD2. This CDR3 is built from 15 residues. The V gene's germline CDR1 is DFQATT and CDR2 SNEGSKA (reference sequence). The junction had 9 bases not matched to a gene; V was cut back by 6 bases and J by 1 base. The CDR3 sequence is CSAHLAGHLQETQYF. The DNA for the CDR3 is TGCAGTGCCCATCTAGCGGGACACCTCCAAGAGACCCAGTACTTC.

This rearrangement joins TRBV4-3 to TRBJ2-7; 8 bases match TRBD1. The V gene's germline CDR1 is LGHNA and CDR2 YSLEER. V dropped 0 bases and J dropped 7; count of bases not matched to a gene: 8. There are 15 residues in the CDR3. CDR3 protein: CASSQDRQGADEQYF. Written as DNA, the CDR3 is TGCGCCAGCAGCCAAGATCGGCAGGGGGCGGATGAGCAGTACTTC.

Remarks on this clonotype: Just one base apart from a much larger clone, this may be a read error. The chain uses TRBV6-5 and TRBJ2-1; a possible D gene is TRBD1 (5 bases). Germline CDR1 MNHEY, CDR2 SVGAGI. This CDR3 is built from 12 residues. The CDR3 coding sequence is TGTGTCAGCAGCTCAGGGTTCGATGAGCAGTTCTTC. This translates into CVSSSGFDEQFF.

This clonotype was counted at least ten times. The J gene is TRBJ1-1, the V gene TRBV12-3 or TRBV12-4; D might be TRBD1 (5 bases). The CDR3 is 15 amino acids. V gave up 4 bases and J gave up 4 bases, with 16 bases separating them. Here the CDR3 DNA reads TGTGCCAGCAGTTCGACAGATAAACGTGGCACTGAAGCTTTCTTT. This encodes CASSSTDKRGTEAFF.

A remark on this clonotype: It may be a read error: a sequence one base away is much more abundant. The chain employs TRBV5-1 and TRBJ1-5, with D uncertain. The CDR3 is 15 amino acids. Looked up from germline, CDR1 is SGHRS and CDR2 is YFSETQ. The CDR3 sequence: CVSSLGPRARQPQHF. The CDR3 DNA reads TGCGTCAGCAGCTTGGGTCCCCGGGCCAGGCAGCCCCAGCATTTT.

This clonotype was seen repeatedly, ten times or more. The V and J genes are TRBV6-1 and TRBJ1-2, with D possibly being TRBD1 (6 bases). Trimming left V 6 bases short and J 8 bases short, with 13 bases between. CDR3 length equals 12 residues. CDR1 MNHNS and CDR2 SASEGT come from the germline V gene. In DNA, the CDR3 is TGTGCCAGCAGGCGGGACACTTTGGGCTACACCTTC. Translation: CASRRDTLGYTF.

Remarks on this clonotype: Possible read error: a much larger clone is one base away. The V call is TRBV5-1, the J call TRBJ2-5; D unclear. The J call is doubtful: the DNA matches TRBJ2-1 better. Germline-derived CDR1 and CDR2 are SGHRS and YFSETQ. The CDR3 runs 14 residues. The CDR3 protein is CASSLEARQETQFF. CDR3 sequence (DNA): TGCGCCAGCAGCTTGGAGGCCAGACAAGAGACCCAGTTCTTC.

This clonotype has more than one count but fewer than ten. The chain employs TRBV4-2 and TRBJ1-4, with 11 bases fitting TRBD1. Trimming took 3 bases from V and 4 from J; bases not matched to a gene: 1. The CDR3 consists of 15 residues. Germline V gene sequence: CDR1 LGHNA, CDR2 YNFKEQ. DNA of the CDR3: TGTGCCAGCAGCCAGGGACAGGGGGTTAATGAAAAACTGTTTTTT. Translating it yields CASSQGQGVNEKLFF.